Following are 26 T cell receptor beta chains from one sample sequenced in a study of cytomegalovirus exposure and HLA in healthy donors (dated by TCRdb to 2016 to 2017). Library preparation was by the immunoSEQ multiplex PCR assay. TCRdb retrieved this table from immuneACCESS and kept in-frame rearrangements only. Not all clones are present; in checked studies, unresolved V genes account for under half, and no reason is known for the remainder. The sample yields around 190,000 clones; about 82% were counted once. The ten largest clones take up 1.4% to 1.5% of the sample. The sample taken for sequencing was PBMCs. The source of these receptors is a woman under 30 in good health and CMV-seronegative.

In nucleotides, the CDR3 is TGCGCCAGCAGTGGAGACAGCGAACTTAGCGGGAGTAGGAATGAGCAGTTCTTC. Protein product: CASSGDSELSGSRNEQFF. The rearrangement links TRBV10-1 to TRBJ2-1; 9 positions match TRBD2. CDR1 and CDR2 (germline): WNHNN, SYGVQD (reference sequence). The CDR3 is 18 residues long. The V segment lost 4 bases and the J segment 7 bases; nucleotides outside the gene matches: 17.

The chain couples TRBV2 to TRBJ2-7; 8 bases line up with TRBD1. This CDR3 has 14 residues. Germline V gene lookup returns CDR1 SNHLY and CDR2 FYNNEI. The junction had 9 bases not matched to a gene; V was cut back by 8 bases and J by 3 bases. The CDR3 region has the DNA TGTGCCAGCGTCCCCGGGACAGGATTCTACGAGCAGTACTTC. This codes for CASVPGTGFYEQYF. Together with reference TRBV2 and TRBJ2-7, the CDR3 gives the full variable domain: EPEVTQTPSHQVTQMGQEVILRCVPISNHLYFYWYRQILGQKVEFLVSFYNNEISEKSEIFDDQFSVERPDGSNFTLKIRSTKLEDSAMYFCASVPGTGFYEQYFGPGTRLTVT.

This chain links TRBV5-1 with TRBJ1-1; no definite D call. V was pared by 4 bases and J by 3 bases, with 19 bases between. CDR3 length: 16 residues. Germline CDR1 reads SGHRS; CDR2 reads YFSETQ. The DNA for the CDR3 is TGCGCCAGCAGCCTTGACACTCAAGGCCTATACACTGAAGCTTTCTTT. Its protein is CASSLDTQGLYTEAFF.

The genes are TRBV25-1 and TRBJ1-1; TRBD1 agrees at 7 bases. CDR1 MGHDK and CDR2 SYGVNS come from the germline V gene. The CDR3 sequence is 13 residues long. The junction had 9 bases not matched to a gene; V was cut back by 8 bases and J by 6 bases. The CDR3 DNA is TGTGCCAGCTGGGACAGTTTATTCGCTGAAGCTTTCTTT. It yields the protein CASWDSLFAEAFF.

This chain connects TRBV5-6 to TRBJ2-5; 13 nucleotides line up with TRBD2. This CDR3 region has 17 residues. CDR1 and CDR2 (germline): SGHDT, YYEEEE. J gave up 5 bases and V 0 bases, and 7 bases lay outside the gene matches. The DNA of the CDR3 is TGTGCCAGCAGCTTGGGACTAGCGGGGGGTCCCGGGGAGACCCAGTACTTC. This sequence encodes CASSLGLAGGPGETQYF.

This sequence joins TRBV18 and TRBJ2-5, with a tentative D call TRBD1 (6 bases). V lost 6 bases to trimming and J lost 5 bases, with 10 bases between them. The CDR3 is 12 amino acids. CDR1 is KGHSH, CDR2 LQKENI, per germline. CDR3 loop: CASSLQGETQYF. For the CDR3, the DNA is TGTGCCAGCTCTCTCCAGGGGGAGACCCAGTACTTC.

V and J are TRBV7-3 and TRBJ2-5; TRBD1 matches 11 bases. After removal of 5 bases from V and 3 bases from J, the junction contained 5 bases not matched to a gene. In germline, CDR1 is SGHTA, CDR2 FQGTGA. The CDR3 contains 15 residues. CDR3 region: CASSPRGQGEETQYF. In DNA form, the CDR3 reads TGTGCCAGCAGCCCACGGGGACAGGGGGAAGAGACCCAGTACTTC.

This clone was found a few times. The chain employs TRBV5-4 and TRBJ1-3; D gene uncertain. The CDR3 loop spans 15 amino acids. Trimming stripped 0 bases from V and 4 bases from J, with 11 bases between. Germline values: CDR1 SGHNT, CDR2 YYREEE (reference sequence). Here the CDR3 reads CASSLAGDGGNTIYF. As DNA, the CDR3 is TGTGCCAGCAGCTTGGCCGGTGACGGGGGAAACACCATATATTTT. The full variable domain, in which reference TRBV5-4 and TRBJ1-3 provide the parts outside the CDR3, is ETGVTQSPTHLIKTRGQQVTLRCSSQSGHNTVSWYQQALGQGPQFIFQYYREEENGRGNFPPRFSGLQFPNYSSELNVNALELDDSALYLCASSLAGDGGNTIYFGEGSWLTVV.

The table lists this clone with a few counts. The chain recombines TRBV5-1 with TRBJ2-3; TRBD2 is a possible D gene (6 bases). The CDR3 runs 13 residues. Deletions cut 5 bases from V and 0 bases from J, with 7 bases between. Germline V gene lookup returns CDR1 SGHRS and CDR2 YFSETQ. CDR3 coding DNA: TGCGCCAGCAGGGAGGGGAGCACAGATACGCAGTATTTT. Its protein is CASREGSTDTQYF.

V usage is TRBV6-5 and J usage is TRBJ2-1, with D possibly being TRBD1 (6 bases). V gave up 2 bases and J gave up 10 bases, with 12 bases separating them. This CDR3 comprises 13 residues. In germline, CDR1 is MNHEY, CDR2 SVGAGI. As DNA, the CDR3 is TGTGCCAGCAGTTACCGTGAGGGGGACGAGCAGTTCTTC. This codes for CASSYREGDEQFF.

This clone was seen only a few times. This chain joins TRBV18 and TRBJ2-7; no clear D. This CDR3 spans 13 amino acids. Trimming removed 3 bases from V and 2 bases from J, with 8 bases in between. The germline CDR1 and CDR2 sequences are KGHSH and LQKENI. Here the CDR3 reads CASSPAGPYEQYF. The CDR3 coding sequence is TGTGCCAGCTCACCGGCAGGCCCCTACGAGCAGTACTTC.

This clone was seen only once. V gene TRBV15 combines with J gene TRBJ2-3, with a possible D match to TRBD1 (6 bases). The CDR3 sequence is 16 residues long. Germline V gene sequence: CDR1 LNHNV, CDR2 YYDKDF (reference sequence). V shed 1 base and J shed 5 bases, with 16 bases lying between them. The CDR3 is CATSRAGDLLGDTQYF. Here the CDR3 DNA reads TGTGCCACCAGCAGAGCAGGGGACCTCTTGGGAGATACGCAGTATTTT.

This chain connects TRBV19 to TRBJ2-7; perhaps TRBD1 as D (6 bases). Between the trimmed V and J ends, which lost 1 base and 3 bases, there was a span of 13 bases. This CDR3 region has 15 residues. Looked up from germline, CDR1 is LNHDA and CDR2 is SQIVND (reference sequence). The CDR3 DNA sequence: TGTGCCAGTAGTATAGTGGCAGGGGCCGGCTACGAGCAGTACTTC. Translating it yields CASSIVAGAGYEQYF. The entire variable domain, with the rest obtained from reference TRBV19 and TRBJ2-7, is as follows: DGGITQSPKYLFRKEGQNVTLSCEQNLNHDAMYWYRQDPGQGLRLIYYSQIVNDFQKGDIAEGYSVSREKKESFPLTVTSAQKNPTAFYLCASSIVAGAGYEQYFGPGTRLTVT.

The V gene is TRBV27, the J gene TRBJ1-1, with TRBD1 matching 7 bases. The ends lost 4 bases at V and 8 bases at J; junction bases unmatched: 10. CDR1 is MNHEY, CDR2 SMNVEV, per germline (reference sequence). The CDR3 length is 14 residues. The CDR3 spells CASSYYRGNSEAFF. The DNA of the CDR3 is TGTGCCAGCAGTTATTACAGGGGAAATTCAGAAGCTTTCTTT.

The gene calls are TRBV5-4 and TRBJ1-2; TRBD1 aligns across 10 bases. The CDR3 runs to 18 residues. Germline CDR1 is SGHNT and CDR2 is YYREEE (reference sequence). Trimming took 4 bases from V and 2 from J; bases not matched to a gene: 14. Here the CDR3 reads CASSVEPGTGVLNYGYTF. The CDR3 coding sequence is TGTGCCAGCAGCGTCGAGCCCGGGACAGGGGTCCTCAACTATGGCTACACCTTC. Together with reference TRBV5-4 and TRBJ1-2, the CDR3 gives the full variable domain: ETGVTQSPTHLIKTRGQQVTLRCSSQSGHNTVSWYQQALGQGPQFIFQYYREEENGRGNFPPRFSGLQFPNYSSELNVNALELDDSALYLCASSVEPGTGVLNYGYTFGSGTRLTVV.

J is TRBJ2-1 and V is TRBV9, with 10 bases matching TRBD2. J was trimmed by 9 bases and V by 3 bases; bases with no gene match: 12. Germline V CDR1 and CDR2: SGDLS, YYNGEE. The CDR3 loop spans 16 amino acids. The DNA of the CDR3 is TGTGCCAGCAGCGAAATAGCGGGAGGCCCTTTCGCTGAGCAGTTCTTC. It yields the protein CASSEIAGGPFAEQFF.

The V gene is TRBV5-1, the J gene TRBJ1-6; 9 bases map to TRBD1. In germline, CDR1 is SGHRS, CDR2 YFSETQ. The CDR3 length is 16 residues. J gave up 10 bases and V 0 bases, and 8 bases lay outside the gene matches. CDR3 residues: CASSLEGGQGGSPLHF. CDR3 nucleotides: TGCGCCAGCAGCTTGGAGGGGGGACAGGGTGGCTCACCCCTCCACTTT.

V usage is TRBV27 and J usage is TRBJ2-3, with D possibly matching TRBD2 (6 bases). Trimming took 2 bases from V and 0 from J, leaving 15 bases between them. The length of the CDR3 is 17 residues. Looked up from germline, CDR1 is MNHEY and CDR2 is SMNVEV (reference sequence). The CDR3 spells CASSLRLRGTSTDTQYF. CDR3 DNA: TGTGCCAGCAGTTTACGCCTTCGAGGGACTAGCACAGATACGCAGTATTTT.

This clone has just one count. V usage is TRBV15 and J usage is TRBJ1-1, with TRBD1 as a possible D gene (6 bases). CDR3 size: 17 residues. From germline, CDR1 is LNHNV and CDR2 YYDKDF (reference sequence). V was cut by 3 bases and J by 0 bases, with 17 bases left in between. The CDR3 coding sequence is TGTGCCACCAGCAGGATGCCGGTACAGGGCGTGAACACTGAAGCTTTCTTT. Translating it yields CATSRMPVQGVNTEAFF. The variable domain in full, with the rest retrieved from reference TRBV15 and TRBJ1-1, is DAMVIQNPRYQVTQFGKPVTLSCSQTLNHNVMYWYQQKSSQAPKLLFHYYDKDFNNEADTPDNFQSRRPNTSFCFLDIRSPGLGDTAMYLCATSRMPVQGVNTEAFFGQGTRLTVV.

The rearrangement joins TRBV2 to TRBJ2-1; 10 bases match TRBD2. CDR1 and CDR2 (germline): SNHLY, FYNNEI. The CDR3 has 15 amino acids. After removal of 2 bases from V and 7 bases from J, the junction contained 5 bases not matched to a gene. The CDR3 sequence is CASSESASGRNEQFF. The DNA for the CDR3 is TGTGCCAGCAGTGAATCTGCTAGCGGGAGAAATGAGCAGTTCTTC.

This clone was counted a single time. The chain joins TRBV12-2 to TRBJ1-3; TRBD1 was called by the table and not checked on the DNA. TRBV12-2 is listed as a pseudogene. The CDR3 runs 15 residues. Here the CDR3 reads CASRFATASGNTIYF. Here the CDR3 DNA reads TGTGCAAGTCGCTTCGCGACAGCCTCTGGAAACACCATATATTTT.

The chain employs TRBV5-5 and TRBJ1-1, with D perhaps matching TRBD1 (5 bases). Trimming took 3 bases from V and 7 from J, leaving 10 bases between them. This CDR3 region has 12 residues. Germline V gene data show CDR1 as SGHKS and CDR2 as YYEKEE (reference sequence). CDR3 in amino acids: CASSWQGIEAFF. The CDR3 region has the DNA TGTGCCAGCAGCTGGCAGGGTATTGAAGCTTTCTTT.

This rearrangement joins TRBV5-1 to TRBJ1-2; D might be TRBD1 (5 bases). V gave up 4 bases and J gave up 4 bases, with 14 bases separating them. In germline, CDR1 is SGHRS, CDR2 YFSETQ. The CDR3 runs to 14 residues. CDR3 in amino acids: CASSATSGPYGYTF. In DNA form, the CDR3 reads TGCGCCAGCAGCGCCACGTCAGGGCCCTATGGCTACACCTTC.

The chain recombines TRBV6-1 with TRBJ2-2; 7 nucleotides line up with TRBD1. The V gene's germline CDR1 is MNHNS and CDR2 SASEGT. The CDR3 consists of 13 residues. Unmatched junction bases numbered 6, after V lost 8 bases and J lost 6 bases. The DNA of the CDR3 is TGTGCCAGCGACAGGGTCCTCCCCGGGGAGCTGTTTTTT. Translating gives CASDRVLPGELFF.

This clone is a singleton in its sample. This sequence joins TRBV18 and TRBJ2-2; D is possibly TRBD1 (6 bases). Per germline, CDR1 KGHSH and CDR2 LQKENI. The CDR3 totals 17 residues. V was pared by 6 bases and J by 1 base, with 18 bases between. Here the CDR3 DNA reads TGTGCCAGCTCCCGACTGGGGCAGGGGAGGAACACCGGGGAGCTGTTTTTT. This encodes CASSRLGQGRNTGELFF. Based on the CDR3 plus reference TRBV18 and TRBJ2-2, the full variable domain is NAGVMQNPRHLVRRRGQEARLRCSPMKGHSHVYWYRQLPEEGLKFMVYLQKENIIDESGMPKERFSAEFPKEGPSILRIQQVVRGDSAAYFCASSRLGQGRNTGELFFGEGSRLTVL.

This clone was seen a few times. V and J are TRBV7-9 and TRBJ1-2; no firm D call. Trimming shortened V by 5 bases and J by 11 bases, and 15 bases separated the two germline ends. This CDR3 is built from 12 residues. Per germline, CDR1 SEHNR and CDR2 FQNEAQ (reference sequence). CDR3 sequence reads: CASSREDRQYTF. The CDR3 nucleotides read TGTGCCAGCAGCCGGGAGGACCGGCAGTACACCTTC.